Each of the 14 T cell receptor beta chains below was sequenced from the same sample in a study of early T cells in non-severe SARS-CoV-2 infection. Using its own MiXCR run on the 5' RACE reads, TCRdb lists one record per CDR3 protein. The data contain 55,000 or so distinct CDR3 sequences, 9.5% to 13% of them seen just once; the ten biggest clones take up roughly 10%. Specimen: whole blood. The receptors shown here come from an adult who was a healthcare worker with PCR-confirmed SARS-CoV-2 infection or an uninfected control (not recorded which).

The chain uses TRBV5-1 and TRBJ1-1; D may be TRBD1 (5 bases). The CDR3 extends over 14 amino acids. With 5 bases removed from V and 0 bases from J, the gap between germline ends came to 11 bases. From germline, CDR1 is SGHRS and CDR2 YFSETQ. CDR3 in amino acids: CASREGSLNTEAFF. The CDR3 region has the DNA TGCGCCAGCAGAGAGGGGTCACTGAACACTGAAGCTTTCTTT.

The sample holds a few counts of this clonotype. The rearrangement joins TRBV2 to TRBJ2-1; D call uncertain. This CDR3 comprises 14 residues. CDR1 is SNHLY and CDR2 is FYNNEI in the germline V gene. The ends were cut back, 2 bases at V and 6 bases at J, with 11 bases in the middle. The CDR3 DNA sequence: TGTGCCAGCAGTGAAAGTGGGCGCCTCAATGAGCAGTTCTTC. This codes for CASSESGRLNEQFF.

The gene calls are TRBV6-6 and TRBJ1-2; unclear D gene. Germline CDR1 and CDR2: MNHNY and SVGAGI (reference sequence). CDR3 length equals 16 residues. Between the trimmed V and J ends, which lost 4 bases and 4 bases, there was a span of 19 bases. The CDR3 sequence is CASSSGSGAAVYGYTF. DNA for the CDR3: TGTGCCAGCAGTTCCGGGTCGGGAGCCGCAGTCTATGGCTACACCTTC.

This clonotype has only a few counts. A junction end diverges from the germline sequence, so it may reflect a read error. The chain couples TRBV28 to TRBJ2-7, with 8 positions matching TRBD2. The CDR3 length is 13 residues. From germline, CDR1 is MDHEN and CDR2 SYDVKM. CDR3 protein: CASRVSGTYEQYF. DNA for the CDR3: TGCGCCAGCAGGGTTAGCGGGACCTACGAGCAGTACTTC.

In DNA form, the CDR3 reads TGTGCCACCAGTGATGATTTCACAGATACGCAGTATTTT. This encodes CATSDDFTDTQYF. The gene calls are TRBV24-1 and TRBJ2-3, with D hard to call. The V gene lost 3 bases and the J gene lost 2 bases, with 5 bases spanning the gap. This CDR3 region has 13 residues. Looked up from germline, CDR1 is KGHDR and CDR2 is SFDVKD.

The rearrangement links TRBV11-2 to TRBJ1-2, with 8 bases that match TRBD1. Germline CDR1 SGHAT, CDR2 FQNNGV. This CDR3 comprises 13 residues. The V gene end was trimmed by 5 bases and the J gene end by 3 bases; junction bases not matched to a gene: 2. The CDR3 loop reads CASSVTGDYGYTF. The CDR3 nucleotides are TGTGCCAGCAGCGTGACAGGGGACTATGGCTACACCTTC. Full variable domain (outside the CDR3, taken from reference TRBV11-2 and TRBJ1-2): EAGVAQSPRYKIIEKRQSVAFWCNPISGHATLYWYQQILGQGPKLLIQFQNNGVVDDSQLPKDRFSAERLKGVDSTLKIQPAKLEDSAVYLCASSVTGDYGYTFGSGTRLTVV.

This clonotype was seen many times. The chain employs TRBV11-2 and TRBJ2-4; TRBD1 might be the D (6 bases). From germline, CDR1 is SGHAT and CDR2 FQNNGV. V lost 1 base, J lost 4 bases, and 8 bases lay in between. There are 14 residues in the CDR3. The CDR3 loop reads CASSLAGQKNIQYF. In DNA, the CDR3 is TGTGCCAGCAGCTTAGCCGGACAGAAAAACATTCAGTACTTC. The whole variable domain, filled in from reference TRBV11-2 and TRBJ2-4, reads EAGVAQSPRYKIIEKRQSVAFWCNPISGHATLYWYQQILGQGPKLLIQFQNNGVVDDSQLPKDRFSAERLKGVDSTLKIQPAKLEDSAVYLCASSLAGQKNIQYFGAGTRLSVL.

This clonotype appeared a few times. The rearrangement joins TRBV12-3 or TRBV12-4 to TRBJ2-1, with D possibly matching TRBD2 (5 bases). V dropped 5 bases and J dropped 9 bases, with 11 bases sitting between them. This CDR3 comprises 12 residues. CDR3 sequence reads: CASSPQTTEQFF. CDR3 sequence (DNA): TGTGCCAGCAGTCCCCAGACTACTGAGCAGTTCTTC.

The table lists this clonotype with many counts. The rearrangement links TRBV2 to TRBJ2-7; 10 positions agree with TRBD1. Trimming at V came to 6 bases and at J to 2 bases, leaving 10 bases not matched to a gene. CDR3 length equals 16 residues. CDR1 SNHLY and CDR2 FYNNEI come from the germline V gene. The chain's CDR3 is CASRNVPGQGTYEQYF. The CDR3 DNA is TGTGCCAGCAGAAACGTGCCGGGACAGGGGACCTACGAGCAGTACTTC.

Remarks on this clonotype: One end of the junction does not line up with germline, which may come from a read error. This chain connects TRBV7-9 to TRBJ2-7; D remains unclear. The germline V gene encodes CDR1 SEHNR and CDR2 FQNEAQ (reference sequence). The CDR3 covers 16 residues. This CDR3 reads CASSVANGVLTYEQYF. The DNA for the CDR3 is TGTGCCAGCAGCGTAGCAAACGGAGTATTAACCTACGAGCAGTACTTC.

The V call is TRBV25-1, the J call TRBJ1-4; 9 bases agree with TRBD1. The CDR3 totals 14 residues. V trimming: 6 bases; J trimming: 8 bases; junction bases outside the gene matches: 7. Germline CDR1 MGHDK, CDR2 SYGVNS. The CDR3 region has the DNA TGTGCCAGCAGCGGGACAGGGAGAAGAGAAAAACTGTTTTTT. As protein: CASSGTGRREKLFF.

The table lists this clonotype with many counts. The V gene is TRBV20-1, the J gene TRBJ2-3; perhaps TRBD2 as D (7 bases). The CDR3 extends over 15 amino acids. V was shortened by 0 bases and J by 4 bases, with 14 bases between the two germline ends. CDR1 is DFQATT, CDR2 SNEGSKA, per germline (reference sequence). In DNA form, the CDR3 reads TGCAGTGCTAGAGATCCTGGGGGGGCCCCAGATACGCAGTATTTT. Amino acid sequence: CSARDPGGAPDTQYF.

The chain uses TRBV7-8 and TRBJ2-2, with 11 bases identical to TRBD2. Germline V gives CDR1 SGHVS, CDR2 FQNEAQ. The CDR3 totals 16 residues. Germline trimming cut 3 bases from V and 4 bases from J; bases unmatched to any gene: 4. Written as DNA, the CDR3 is TGTGCCAGCAGCTTCGGGACTAGCGGAGTCACCGGGGAGCTGTTTTTT. Translated, it gives CASSFGTSGVTGELFF.

This clonotype showed up many times. The gene calls are TRBV7-9 and TRBJ2-2, with 8 bases fitting TRBD1. The germline gives CDR1 SEHNR, CDR2 FQNEAQ (reference sequence). The CDR3 covers 15 residues. Trimming took 6 bases from V and 3 from J; bases not matched to a gene: 6. The CDR3 nucleotides read TGTGCCAGCAGTTCCCAGGGGGCGGACACCGGGGAGCTGTTTTTT. It translates to CASSSQGADTGELFF.